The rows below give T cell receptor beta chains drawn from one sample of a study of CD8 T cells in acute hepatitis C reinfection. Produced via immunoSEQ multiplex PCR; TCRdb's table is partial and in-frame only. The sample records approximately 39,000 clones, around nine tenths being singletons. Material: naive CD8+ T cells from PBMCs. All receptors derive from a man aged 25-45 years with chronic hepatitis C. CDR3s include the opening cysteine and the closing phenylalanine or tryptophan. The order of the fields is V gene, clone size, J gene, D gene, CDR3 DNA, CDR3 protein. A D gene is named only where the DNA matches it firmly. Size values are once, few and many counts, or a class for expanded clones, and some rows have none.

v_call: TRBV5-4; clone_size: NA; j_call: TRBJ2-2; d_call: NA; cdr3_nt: TGTGCCAGCAGCTTATCGCTAGCCAACACCGGGGAGCTGTTTTTT; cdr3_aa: CASSLSLANTGELFF
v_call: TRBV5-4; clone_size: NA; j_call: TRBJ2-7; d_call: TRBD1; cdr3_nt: TGTGCCAGCAGCTCAGACAGGGGAAGGAACTACGAGCAGTACTTC; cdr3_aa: CASSSDRGRNYEQYF
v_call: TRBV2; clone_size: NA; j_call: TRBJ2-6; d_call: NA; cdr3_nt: TGTGCCAGCAGTGCTCGCGGACCCAGGGGTGGGACTGGGGCCAACGTCCTGACTTTC; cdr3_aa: CASSARGPRGGTGANVLTF
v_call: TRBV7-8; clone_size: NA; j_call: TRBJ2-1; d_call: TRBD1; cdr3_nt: TGTGCCAGCAGCTTGGGGACAGGGGAAAGTAATGAGCAGTTCTTC; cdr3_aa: CASSLGTGESNEQFF
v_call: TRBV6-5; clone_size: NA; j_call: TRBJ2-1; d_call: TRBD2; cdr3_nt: TGTGCCAGCAGTTACGCCGCTGGCGGGGGGAATGAGCAGTTCTTC; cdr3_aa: CASSYAAGGGNEQFF
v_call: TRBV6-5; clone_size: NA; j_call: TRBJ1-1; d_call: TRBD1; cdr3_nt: TGTGCCAGCAGTTACTCCGGGACAGTTGAAGCTTTCTTT; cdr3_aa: CASSYSGTVEAFF
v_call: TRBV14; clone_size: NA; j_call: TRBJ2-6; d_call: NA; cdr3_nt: TGTGCCAGCAGCCCGACGGACTCTGGGGCCAACGTCCTGACTTTC; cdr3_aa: CASSPTDSGANVLTF
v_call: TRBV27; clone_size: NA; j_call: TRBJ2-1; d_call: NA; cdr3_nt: TGTGCCAGCAGTTCTCTCCTATCCTACAATGAGCAGTTCTTC; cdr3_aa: CASSSLLSYNEQFF
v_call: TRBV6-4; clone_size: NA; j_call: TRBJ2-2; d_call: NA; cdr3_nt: TGTGCCAGCAGTGACGTAGCAGACTATACCACCGGGGAGCTGTTTTTT; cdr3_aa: CASSDVADYTTGELFF
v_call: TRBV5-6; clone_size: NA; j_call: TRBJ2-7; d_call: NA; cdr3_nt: TGTGCCAGCAGCAAAAGACTAGGGGAATACGAGCAGTACTTC; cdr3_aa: CASSKRLGEYEQYF
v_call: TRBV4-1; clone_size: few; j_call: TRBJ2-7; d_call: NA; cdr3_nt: TGCGCCAGCAGCCTTCCGTTAGCCGCAGAGGAGCAGTACTTC; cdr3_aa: CASSLPLAAEEQYF
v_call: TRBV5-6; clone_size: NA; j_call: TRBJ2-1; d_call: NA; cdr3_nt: TGTGCCAGCAGCTTAACAGGTTACAATGAGCAGTTCTTC; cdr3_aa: CASSLTGYNEQFF
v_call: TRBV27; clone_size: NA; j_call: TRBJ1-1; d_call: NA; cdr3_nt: TGTGCCAGCAGTCCCTCCGGGGGGGCTGAAGCTTTCTTT; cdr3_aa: CASSPSGGAEAFF
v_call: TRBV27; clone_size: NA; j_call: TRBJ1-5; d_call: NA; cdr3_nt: TGTGCCAGCAGTTCGCTCGGGAACAATCAGCCCCAGCATTTT; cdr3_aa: CASSSLGNNQPQHF
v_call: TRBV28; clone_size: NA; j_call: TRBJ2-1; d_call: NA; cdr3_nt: TGTGCCAGCAGTTCCCTCCCGTACAATGAGCAGTTCTTC; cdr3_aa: CASSSLPYNEQFF
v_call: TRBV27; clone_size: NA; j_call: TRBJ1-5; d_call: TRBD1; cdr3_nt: TGTGCCAGCAGGGACAGGGGGCGACTTCAGCCCCAGCATTTT; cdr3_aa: CASRDRGRLQPQHF
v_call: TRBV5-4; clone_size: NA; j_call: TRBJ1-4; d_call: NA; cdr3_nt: TGTGCCAGCAGCTTGGGAGGCGAAAAACTGTTTTTT; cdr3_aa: CASSLGGEKLFF
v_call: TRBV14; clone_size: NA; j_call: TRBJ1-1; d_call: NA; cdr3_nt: TGTGCCAGCAGCCAAGATTTTGGGGGATTGAACACTGAAGCTTTCTTT; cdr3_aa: CASSQDFGGLNTEAFF
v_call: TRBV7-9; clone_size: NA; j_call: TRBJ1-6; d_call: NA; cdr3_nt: TGTGCCAGCACCGCGACGGACCAATATAATTCACCCCTCCACTTT; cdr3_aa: CASTATDQYNSPLHF
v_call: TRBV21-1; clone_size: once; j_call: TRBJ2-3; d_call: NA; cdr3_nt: TGTGCCAGCAGCCTGATTAGCGGGAGAGTCGGGGATACGCAGTATTTT; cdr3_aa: CASSLISGRVGDTQYF
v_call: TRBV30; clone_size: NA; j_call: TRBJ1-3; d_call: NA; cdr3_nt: TGTGCCTGGAGTGCGGTCAGCTCTGGAAACACCATATATTTT; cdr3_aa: CAWSAVSSGNTIYF
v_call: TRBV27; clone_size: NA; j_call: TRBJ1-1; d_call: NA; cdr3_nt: TGTGCCAGCAGTTTATCGCGGGGGAACACTGAAGCTTTCTTT; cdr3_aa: CASSLSRGNTEAFF
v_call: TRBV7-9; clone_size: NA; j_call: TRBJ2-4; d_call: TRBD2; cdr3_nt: TGTGCCAGCAGCTTAGAACGGGAGGAGTATGGCATTCAGTACTTC; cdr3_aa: CASSLEREEYGIQYF
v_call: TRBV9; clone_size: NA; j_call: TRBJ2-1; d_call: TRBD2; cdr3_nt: TGTGCCAGCAGCGTAGGCCCTTACACTAGCGGGGGGGCCGGTGAGCAGTTCTTC; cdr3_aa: CASSVGPYTSGGAGEQFF
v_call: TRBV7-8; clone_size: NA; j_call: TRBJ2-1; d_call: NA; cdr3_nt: TGTGCCAGCGGCGGCAGGGGGAGGGCCTCTCTAATTAATGAGCAGTTCTTC; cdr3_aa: CASGGRGRASLINEQFF
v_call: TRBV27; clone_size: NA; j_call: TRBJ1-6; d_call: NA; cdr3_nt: TGTGCCAGCAGTTTTGGGCCTGAGGGTTCACCCCTCCACTTT; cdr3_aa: CASSFGPEGSPLHF
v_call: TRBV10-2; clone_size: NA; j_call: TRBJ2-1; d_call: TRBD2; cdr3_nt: TGCGCCAGCGCTCCAGCGGGAGGGCCCGGTGAGCAGTTCTTC; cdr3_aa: CASAPAGGPGEQFF
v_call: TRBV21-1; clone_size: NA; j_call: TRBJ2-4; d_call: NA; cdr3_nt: TGTGCCAGCAGCAATGAAAAGATGACAGGGAGGGGATGTTCGGCCAAAAACATTCAGTACTTC; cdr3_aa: CASSNEKMTGRGCSAKNIQYF
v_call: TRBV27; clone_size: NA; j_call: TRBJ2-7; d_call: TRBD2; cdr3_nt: TGTGCCAGCAGTTGGCAGCGGGATGTCTACGAGCAGTACTTC; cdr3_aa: CASSWQRDVYEQYF
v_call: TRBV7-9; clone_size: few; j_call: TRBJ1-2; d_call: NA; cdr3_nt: TGTGCCAGCAGCCTCGGACAGCACTACACCTTC; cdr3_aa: CASSLGQHYTF
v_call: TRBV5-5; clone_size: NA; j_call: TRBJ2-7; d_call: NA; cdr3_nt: TGTGCCAGCAGCTTGGATGGCCAGCGCTACTACGAGCAGTACTTC; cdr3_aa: CASSLDGQRYYEQYF
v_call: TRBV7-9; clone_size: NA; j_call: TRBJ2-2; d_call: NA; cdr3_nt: TGTGCCAGCAGCTGGGTGGGCGGGGAGCTGTTTTTT; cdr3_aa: CASSWVGGELFF
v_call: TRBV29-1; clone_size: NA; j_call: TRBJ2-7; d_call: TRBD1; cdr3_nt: TGCAGCGTTGAAGCCACGACAGGGGGCGGGGAGCAGTACTTC; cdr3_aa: CSVEATTGGGEQYF
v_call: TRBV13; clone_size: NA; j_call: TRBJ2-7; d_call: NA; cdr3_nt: TGTGCCAGCAGCGAGGGGTCCTACGAGCAGTACTTC; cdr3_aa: CASSEGSYEQYF
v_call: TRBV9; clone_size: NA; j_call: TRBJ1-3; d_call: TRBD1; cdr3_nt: TGTGCCAGCAGCTCGACAGGGTTATCTGGAAACACCATATATTTT; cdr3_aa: CASSSTGLSGNTIYF
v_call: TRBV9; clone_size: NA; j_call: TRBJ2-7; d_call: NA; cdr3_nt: TGTGCCAGCAGCGAGACGGGGGCGGAGCAGTACTTC; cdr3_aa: CASSETGAEQYF
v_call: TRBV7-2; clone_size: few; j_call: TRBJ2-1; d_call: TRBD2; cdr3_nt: TGTGCCAGCAGCTTAGTCGGGGGGAGCTCCTACAATGAGCAGTTCTTC; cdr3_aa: CASSLVGGSSYNEQFF
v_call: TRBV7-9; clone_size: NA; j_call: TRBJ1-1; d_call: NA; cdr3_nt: TGTGCCAGCAGCTTAGGAGCTACTGAAGCTTTCTTT; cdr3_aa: CASSLGATEAFF
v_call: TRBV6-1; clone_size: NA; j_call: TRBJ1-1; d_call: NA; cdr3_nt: TGTGCCAGCAGAGACCGGGTCCACACTGAAGCTTTCTTT; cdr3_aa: CASRDRVHTEAFF
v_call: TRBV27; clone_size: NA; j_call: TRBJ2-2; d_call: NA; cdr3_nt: TGTGCCAGCGGAGGAGTTCAGGGCACCGGGGAGCTGTTTTTT; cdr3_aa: CASGGVQGTGELFF
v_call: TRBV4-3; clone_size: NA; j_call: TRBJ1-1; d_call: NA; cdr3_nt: TGCGCCAGCAGCCCCAGGTTAGAGCGGGGGGAGAACACTGAAGCTTTCTTT; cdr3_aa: CASSPRLERGENTEAFF
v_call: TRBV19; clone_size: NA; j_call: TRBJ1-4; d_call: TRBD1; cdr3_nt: TGTGCCAGTAGTATAGGACGGGACAGGGACGTCCCCAATGAAAAACTGTTTTTT; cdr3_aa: CASSIGRDRDVPNEKLFF
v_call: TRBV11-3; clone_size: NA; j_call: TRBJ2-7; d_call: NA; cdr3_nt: TGTGCCAGCAGCCGACGGGACAAGCCCTACGAGCAGTACTTC; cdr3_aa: CASSRRDKPYEQYF
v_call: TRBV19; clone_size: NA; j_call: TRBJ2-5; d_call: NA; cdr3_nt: TGTGCCAGTAGTATTACACACAGCAGGGTAGAGACCCAGTACTTC; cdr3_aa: CASSITHSRVETQYF
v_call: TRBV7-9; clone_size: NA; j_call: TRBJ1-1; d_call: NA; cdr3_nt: TGTGCCAGCAGCTTAGCTGAAGGGGGATTTGCAGCTTTCTTT; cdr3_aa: CASSLAEGGFAAFF
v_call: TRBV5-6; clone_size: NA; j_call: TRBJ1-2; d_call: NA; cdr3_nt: TGTGCCAGCAGCTCGGGAGGTATTGAGAGAGAGCCTGGCTACACCTTC; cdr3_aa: CASSSGGIEREPGYTF
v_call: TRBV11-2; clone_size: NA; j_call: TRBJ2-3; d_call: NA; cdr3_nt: TGTGCCAGCAGCTTTGTGGCAGCGGGTCAAGATACGCAGTATTTT; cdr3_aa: CASSFVAAGQDTQYF